Listed below are T cell receptor beta chains from one sample, sequenced in a study of technical replicates of blood from a handful of donors. Libraries were prepared by immunoSEQ multiplex PCR; TCRdb keeps only in-frame clonotypes and omits some of them. The repertoire consists of approximately 79,000 clones, with 96% occurring once and the leading ten covering 0.3% to 0.35%. The sequencing sample was made of T cells isolated from PBMCs. All receptors derive from a human donor in good health. Each CDR3 is given with its conserved first and last residue. Fields, in order: CDR3 protein, CDR3 DNA, V gene, clone size, CDR3 length, D gene, J gene. A D gene is named only where the DNA matches it firmly. Rows give clone size only sometimes, using once, few, many, or a class for an expanded clone.

CASSPQGAYGYTF | TGTGCCAGCAGCCCTCAGGGGGCGTATGGCTACACCTTC | TRBV9 | . | 13 | TRBD1 | TRBJ1-2
CASSGATTYSTDTQYF | TGTGCCAGCAGCGGAGCGACTACCTACAGCACAGATACGCAGTATTTT | TRBV9 | . | 16 | . | TRBJ2-3
CASSLDRVETQYF | TGTGCCAGCAGCTTAGACAGGGTAGAGACCCAGTACTTC | TRBV7-7 | . | 13 | . | TRBJ2-5
CASSGSGGWQETQYF | TGTGCCAGCAGCGGAAGCGGGGGGTGGCAAGAGACCCAGTACTTC | TRBV5-4 | . | 15 | TRBD2 | TRBJ2-5
CASSLMGVLEDEQFF | TGTGCCAGCAGCTTAATGGGAGTTCTTGAGGATGAGCAGTTCTTC | TRBV7-3 | . | 15 | . | TRBJ2-1
CAWSPGLAEIEQFF | TGTGCCTGGAGTCCGGGACTAGCGGAAATCGAGCAGTTCTTC | TRBV30 | . | 14 | TRBD2 | TRBJ2-1
CAWSVRRSGRAYDEQYF | TGTGCCTGGAGTGTACGGCGTAGCGGGAGGGCCTACGACGAGCAGTACTTC | TRBV30 | . | 17 | TRBD2 | TRBJ2-7
CASSIRGGNTEAFF | TGTGCCAGTAGTATACGGGGGGGCAACACTGAAGCTTTCTTT | TRBV19 | . | 14 | . | TRBJ1-1
CASSLVDSTLLGSGNTIYF | TGTGCCAGCAGTTTGGTGGACAGTACACTCCTCGGGTCTGGAAACACCATATATTTT | TRBV28 | . | 19 | . | TRBJ1-3
CASSLGAGIQETQYF | TGTGCCAGCAGTTTAGGGGCCGGCATCCAAGAGACCCAGTACTTC | TRBV28 | . | 15 | . | TRBJ2-5
CASSPGAGKETQYF | TGTGCCAGCAGCCCAGGAGCAGGGAAAGAGACCCAGTACTTC | TRBV7-6 | . | 14 | . | TRBJ2-5
CSGTGTDHNEQFF | TGCAGCGGGACCGGGACAGACCACAATGAGCAGTTCTTC | TRBV29-1 | few | 13 | TRBD1 | TRBJ2-1
CASSQEDRGRDEQFF | TGTGCCAGCAGCCAAGAAGACAGGGGTAGGGATGAGCAGTTCTTC | TRBV4-2 | . | 15 | TRBD1 | TRBJ2-1
CASSLAGISNQPQHF | TGCGCCAGCAGCTTGGCGGGGATTAGCAATCAGCCCCAGCATTTT | TRBV5-1 | . | 15 | . | TRBJ1-5
CASSTGTGSNQPQHF | TGTGCCAGTAGTACCGGGACAGGTAGCAATCAGCCCCAGCATTTT | TRBV19 | . | 15 | TRBD1 | TRBJ1-5